One sample yielded the 26 T cell receptor beta chains listed below, sequenced in a study of blood T cells in healthy people across ages. PCR was performed a second time for about 7 to 11 cycles using a sample-barcoded 5' primer and a J-beta primer mix. In TCRdb, the 5' RACE reads were re-called with MiXCR into one record per CDR3 protein. Among some 940,000 distinct CDR3 sequences, 25% to 35% were seen once, and the ten largest hold about 9.4%. The sample was also linked to a second study, of T cells of mothers and their children.

Sample: blood. The receptors were sampled from a middle-aged woman in good health.

Concerning this clonotype: A much larger clone lies a single base off, so this may be a read error. V gene TRBV4-3 combines with J gene TRBJ1-2; 8 nucleotides agree with TRBD1. CDR1 is LGHNA, CDR2 YSLEER, per germline. Losses at the gene ends were 0 bases for V and 6 bases for J; bases not matched to a gene: 12. The CDR3 runs 17 residues. CDR3 coding DNA: TGCGCCAGCAGCCAAGATTACGGAGGACAGGGTGCTAATGGCTACACCTTC. It codes for CASSQDYGGQGANGYTF.

Turning to this clonotype: Being one base from a much bigger clone, this may be a read error. The rearrangement uses TRBV29-1 and TRBJ2-4; 7 bases line up with TRBD2. The J segment lost 3 bases and the V segment lost 6 bases, leaving 11 bases of the junction unmatched. The germline V gene has CDR1 SQVTM and CDR2 ANQGSEA. CDR3 size: 15 residues. CDR3 protein: CSVGSREGVKNIQYF. DNA for the CDR3: TGCAGCGTCGGGAGCAGGGAGGGAGTCAAAAACATTCAGTACTTC. The full variable domain, its missing parts supplied by reference TRBV29-1 and TRBJ2-4, is SAVISQKPSRDICQRGTSLTIQCQVDSQVTMMFWYRQQPGQSLTLIATANQGSEATYESGFVIDKFPISRPNLTFSTLTVSNMSPEDSSIYLCSVGSREGVKNIQYFGAGTRLSVL.

For this clonotype: This could be a read error, since a much larger clone is one nucleotide away. This rearrangement joins TRBV5-1 to TRBJ2-7; 8 nucleotides agree with TRBD1. Germline-derived CDR1 and CDR2 are SGHRS and YFSETQ. This CDR3 has 15 residues. The CDR3 sequence is CVSSPGQVYSYEQYF. DNA of the CDR3: TGCGTCAGCAGCCCGGGACAGGTATACTCCTACGAGCAGTACTTC.

This clonotype was detected many times. The chain uses TRBV7-8 and TRBJ2-6; D uncertain. CDR3 length: 18 amino acids. The V gene lost 1 base and the J gene lost 0 bases, with 13 bases spanning the gap. Germline CDR1 SGHVS, CDR2 FQNEAQ. The CDR3 sequence is CASSLGRFIFSGANVLTF. As DNA, the CDR3 is TGTGCCAGCAGCTTAGGAAGGTTTATCTTCTCTGGGGCCAACGTCCTGACTTTC.

The J gene is TRBJ1-1, the V gene TRBV20-1, with D hard to call. The CDR3 sequence is 14 residues long. CDR1 DFQATT and CDR2 SNEGSKA come from the germline V gene (reference sequence). With 1 base removed from V and 0 bases from J, the gap between germline ends came to 9 bases. The CDR3 region has the DNA TGCAGTGCTAGAGCCCGCAATATGAACACTGAAGCTTTCTTT. Its protein is CSARARNMNTEAFF.

This clonotype was seen at least ten times. The rearrangement joins TRBV5-5 to TRBJ1-2; D remains unclear. Trimming removed 1 base from V and 0 bases from J, with 16 bases in between. The CDR3 extends over 17 amino acids. CDR1 and CDR2 from the germline V gene are SGHKS and YYEKEE (reference sequence). CDR3 amino acids: CASSLMPFSDPNYGYTF. For the CDR3, the DNA is TGTGCCAGCAGCTTGATGCCTTTCTCAGATCCTAACTATGGCTACACCTTC.

The rearrangement uses TRBV18 and TRBJ2-4; D call uncertain. V was shortened by 2 bases and J by 3 bases, with 14 bases between the two germline ends. The CDR3 contains 16 residues. The germline V gene encodes CDR1 KGHSH and CDR2 LQKENI. The CDR3 nucleotides are TGTGCCAGCTCACCAAGCTTGGAAGGAGTCAAAAACATTCAGTACTTC. It yields the protein CASSPSLEGVKNIQYF.

V usage is TRBV7-2 and J usage is TRBJ1-1; 8 bases line up with TRBD1. The germline CDR1 and CDR2 sequences are SGHTA and FQGNSA. Trimming removed 5 bases from V and 6 bases from J; junction bases left unmatched: 8. The CDR3 runs 14 residues. The CDR3 here is CASSPQGGRAEAFF. In DNA, the CDR3 is TGTGCCAGCAGCCCACAGGGGGGGAGGGCTGAAGCTTTCTTT.

On this clonotype itself: The germline gene is not matched at one end of the junction; a read error may be the cause. The gene calls are TRBV9 and TRBJ1-4; D gene uncertain. The CDR3 runs 14 residues. The germline gives CDR1 SGDLS, CDR2 YYNGEE. This CDR3 is CASSVDGTKEKLCF. Here the CDR3 DNA reads TGTGCCAGCAGCGTAGACGGCACCAAGGAAAAACTGTGTTTT.

This clonotype was counted only a few times. This chain joins TRBV19 and TRBJ1-1; maybe TRBD1 (6 bases). The CDR3 covers 14 residues. CDR1 and CDR2 from the germline V gene are LNHDA and SQIVND (reference sequence). V was shortened by 7 bases and J by 3 bases, with 15 bases between the two germline ends. For the CDR3, the DNA is TGTGCCAGTATGAACGGGCAGGGGCACACTGAAGCTTTCTTT. Encoded protein: CASMNGQGHTEAFF.

This clonotype has more than one count but fewer than ten. This chain connects TRBV18 to TRBJ1-4; tentative D call: TRBD1 (6 bases). This CDR3 comprises 15 residues. Germline assignment: CDR1 KGHSH and CDR2 LQKENI. V lost 2 bases and J 10 bases, leaving 17 bases between the germline ends. The CDR3 here is CASSPGGRVTGKLFF. The CDR3 DNA reads as TGTGCCAGCTCACCAGGGGGCAGGGTTACCGGAAAACTGTTTTTT.

This clonotype showed up many times. The chain is built from TRBV12-3 or TRBV12-4 and TRBJ2-7, with a possible D match to TRBD2 (5 bases). This CDR3 contains 14 residues. Trimming shortened V by 5 bases and J by 7 bases, and 18 bases separated the two germline ends. CDR3 in DNA: TGTGCCAGCAGTGCCCTGGAGAGGGTGGAGGAGCAGTACTTC. Translation: CASSALERVEEQYF.

As to this clonotype: One base away lies a much larger clone, so this may be a sequencing read error. V is TRBV7-8 and J is TRBJ2-7; 8 bases line up with TRBD2. V was clipped by 5 bases and J by 7 bases; unmatched bases: 16. Germline V CDR1 and CDR2: SGHVS, FQNEAQ. The CDR3 totals 16 residues. The CDR3 is CASSLRGGGTYNEQYF. The CDR3 DNA is TGTGCCAGCAGCCTGAGGGGCGGGGGGACCTACAATGAGCAGTACTTC.

This chain uses TRBV5-1 with TRBJ2-7, with D perhaps TRBD2 (6 bases). Germline V gene lookup returns CDR1 SGHRS and CDR2 YFSETQ. V gave up 3 bases and J gave up 2 bases, with 18 bases separating them. CDR3 length: 16 amino acids. The CDR3 DNA sequence: TGCGCCAGCAGCTCGAAGGGCGGGACTGAGGCCTACGAGCAGTACTTC. It yields the protein CASSSKGGTEAYEQYF.

The gene calls are TRBV7-2 and TRBJ1-6; no reliable D call. CDR3 length: 16 residues. The germline V gene has CDR1 SGHTA and CDR2 FQGNSA. Trimming cost V 4 bases and J 0 bases, with 10 bases left between them. The CDR3 DNA is TGTGCCAGCAGCTCTGGTAAAGGCTCCTATAATTCACCCCTCCACTTT. This gives the protein CASSSGKGSYNSPLHF. Variable domain in full (rest from reference TRBV7-2 and TRBJ1-6): GAGVSQSPSNKVTEKGKDVELRCDPISGHTALYWYRQSLGQGLEFLIYFQGNSAPDKSGLPSDRFSAERTGGSVSTLTIQRTQQEDSAVYLCASSSGKGSYNSPLHFGNGTRLTVT.

V and J are TRBV7-2 and TRBJ1-2; 10 bases line up with TRBD1. CDR1 is SGHTA and CDR2 is FQGNSA in the germline V gene. The CDR3 covers 15 residues. The ends lost 4 bases at V and 9 bases at J; junction bases unmatched: 11. The DNA for the CDR3 is TGTGCCAGCAGCTCCTTACCGGGACAGGGGTCGCGCTACACCTTC. Amino acid sequence: CASSSLPGQGSRYTF.

The chain has TRBV5-1 and TRBJ2-2; D gene ambiguous. Deletions cut 0 bases from V and 6 bases from J, with 6 bases between. Germline CDR1 reads SGHRS; CDR2 reads YFSETQ. This CDR3 is 13 amino acids long. CDR3 in amino acids: CASSLEVPGELFF. The CDR3 DNA follows: TGCGCCAGCAGCTTGGAAGTCCCCGGGGAGCTGTTTTTT.

The genes are TRBV12-3 or TRBV12-4 and TRBJ2-5; D not resolved. The J call may be mistaken, given a closer DNA end match to TRBJ2-1. This CDR3 spans 14 amino acids. CDR3 coding DNA: TGTGCCAGCAGTTTCATAGGTCCACAAGAGACCCAGTTCTTC. Residues: CASSFIGPQETQFF.

This clonotype showed up just a few times. The gene calls are TRBV29-1 and TRBJ1-2; possibly TRBD1 for D (6 bases). Trimming cost V 3 bases and J 13 bases, with 15 bases left between them. Germline lookup yields CDR1 SQVTM and CDR2 ANQGSEA. CDR3 size: 11 residues. CDR3 coding DNA: TGCAGCGTTGACGGGGGCTTTAGCTTCACCTTC. Amino acid sequence: CSVDGGFSFTF.

This rearrangement joins TRBV29-1 to TRBJ1-2; D may be TRBD1 (5 bases). Trimming pared 0 bases from V and 8 bases from J, leaving 10 bases between. CDR1 and CDR2 from the germline V gene are SQVTM and ANQGSEA. CDR3 length equals 12 residues. As DNA, the CDR3 is TGCAGCGTTGAAGATGCGGGGGACGGCTACACCTTC. This encodes CSVEDAGDGYTF.

This clonotype appeared many times. The chain combines TRBV5-1 with TRBJ1-5, with unresolved D. The CDR3 spans 14 residues. V was cut by 0 bases and J by 7 bases, with 11 bases left in between. Looked up from germline, CDR1 is SGHRS and CDR2 is YFSETQ. The CDR3 bases are TGCGCCAGCAGCTTGGGGACCGGGCCGCAGCCCCAGCATTTT. Translated: CASSLGTGPQPQHF.

The V and J genes are TRBV4-3 and TRBJ1-1, with unresolved D. Trimming shortened V by 0 bases and J by 0 bases, and 8 bases separated the two germline ends. The V gene's germline CDR1 is LGHNA and CDR2 YSLEER. The CDR3 contains 15 residues. The CDR3 region is CASSQEWQVNTEAFF. DNA for the CDR3: TGCGCCAGCAGCCAAGAATGGCAGGTGAACACTGAAGCTTTCTTT.

About this clonotype itself: A much bigger clone sits one base away, suggesting this may be a read error. The rearrangement joins TRBV9 to TRBJ2-1; D is possibly TRBD1 (5 bases). Trimming removed 0 bases from V and 10 bases from J, with 14 bases in between. This CDR3 contains 14 residues. Germline V gives CDR1 SGDLS, CDR2 YYNGEE. The CDR3 sequence: CASSVARVDDEQFF. The CDR3 nucleotides are TGTGCCAGCAGCGTAGCCAGGGTTGACGACGAGCAGTTCTTC. The full variable domain, rest sourced from reference TRBV9 and TRBJ2-1, is DSGVTQTPKHLITATGQRVTLRCSPRSGDLSVYWYQQSLDQGLQFLIQYYNGEERAKGNILERFSAQQFPDLHSELNLSSLELGDSALYFCASSVARVDDEQFFGPGTRLTVL.

This rearrangement joins TRBV4-1 to TRBJ2-2; D might be TRBD2 (5 bases). Germline V gene lookup returns CDR1 MGHRA and CDR2 YSYEKL. This CDR3 comprises 15 residues. The V and J ends lost 0 bases and 3 bases respectively, with 8 bases between them. CDR3 in DNA: TGCGCCAGCAGCCAAGACGCGGGTTACACCGGGGAGCTGTTTTTT. This codes for CASSQDAGYTGELFF.

This clonotype was seen only a few times. The V call is TRBV5-1, the J call TRBJ2-3; a possible D gene is TRBD2 (7 bases). The CDR3 is 16 residues long. V was trimmed by 0 bases and J by 1 base, leaving 12 bases between them. Per the germline V gene, CDR1 is SGHRS and CDR2 is YFSETQ. CDR3 sequence: CASSLDMRGRTDTQYF. The CDR3 nucleotides are TGCGCCAGCAGCTTGGATATGCGGGGGCGCACAGATACGCAGTATTTT.

This clonotype was seen at least ten times. This chain joins TRBV6-2 or TRBV6-3 and TRBJ2-7; a weak D match, TRBD2 (7 bases). V was shortened by 0 bases and J by 2 bases, with 17 bases between the two germline ends. The germline gives CDR1 MNHEY, CDR2 SVGEGT. The CDR3 sequence is 17 residues long. CDR3 in amino acids: CASSYSSGTLKPYEQYF. CDR3 nucleotide sequence: TGTGCCAGCAGTTACTCGAGCGGGACACTTAAACCCTACGAGCAGTACTTC.